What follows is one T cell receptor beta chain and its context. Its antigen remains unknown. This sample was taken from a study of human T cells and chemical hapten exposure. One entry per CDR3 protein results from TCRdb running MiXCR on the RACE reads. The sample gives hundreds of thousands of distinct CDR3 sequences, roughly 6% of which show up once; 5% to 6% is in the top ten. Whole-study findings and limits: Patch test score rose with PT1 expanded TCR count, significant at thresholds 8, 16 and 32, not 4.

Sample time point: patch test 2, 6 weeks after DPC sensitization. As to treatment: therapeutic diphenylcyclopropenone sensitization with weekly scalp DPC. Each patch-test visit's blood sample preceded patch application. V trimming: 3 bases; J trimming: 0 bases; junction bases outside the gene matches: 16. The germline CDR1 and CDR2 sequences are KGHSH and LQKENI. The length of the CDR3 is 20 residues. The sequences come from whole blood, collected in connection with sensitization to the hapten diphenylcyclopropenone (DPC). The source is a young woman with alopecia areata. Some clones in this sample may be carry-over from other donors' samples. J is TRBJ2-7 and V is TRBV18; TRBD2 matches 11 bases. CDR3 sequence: CASSPGPGLAEKISSYEQYF. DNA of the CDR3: TGTGCCAGCTCACCCGGCCCGGGACTAGCGGAAAAAATAAGCTCCTACGAGCAGTACTTC. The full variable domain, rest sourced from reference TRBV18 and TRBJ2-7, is NAGVMQNPRHLVRRRGQEARLRCSPMKGHSHVYWYRQLPEEGLKFMVYLQKENIIDESGMPKERFSAEFPKEGPSILRIQQVVRGDSAAYFCASSPGPGLAEKISSYEQYFGPGTRLTVT.